This TCR beta chain was sequenced during a study of cytotoxic CD8 clonotypes in ibrutinib-treated CLL. Study-level information: Partial responses totalled around 25 and complete responses 2; after median roughly 68 months, roughly 14 remained remitted and around twelve progressed. Average yields of around 230,000 productive templates and tens of thousands of productive rearrangements characterized the samples.

Generated by immunoSEQ multiplex PCR, the TCRdb table keeps only in-frame clones and is missing some. This sample has roughly 180,000 clones, with around three quarters found just once. The CDR3 runs 15 residues. With V trimmed by 5 bases and J by 0 bases, 4 bases remained unmatched. Germline V CDR1 and CDR2: MDHEN, SYDVKM. Concerning this clone itself: Its specificity is unknown.

Study outcomes and limitations: Clonality correlated strongly with circulating CD8+ T cells and exceeded age-matched healthy donors at baseline.

The chain carries TRBV28 and TRBJ1-1; 9 bases line up with TRBD1. This sample comprised PBMCs, obtained after 24 months of ibrutinib treatment. The origin of this receptor is a human donor with chronic lymphocytic leukemia. The CDR3 bases are TGTGCCAGCAGTACACAGGGGGCCTTGAACACTGAAGCTTTCTTT. Translated: CASSTQGALNTEAFF.